Listed here are 17 T cell receptor beta chains from one sample, sequenced in a study of CD8 T cells in ankylosing spondylitis. Findings and caveats of the study: There was a TCR beta motif, made of several highly homologous variants, that appeared characteristic of ankylosing spondylitis blood.

TCRdb reprocessed the 5' RACE reads via MiXCR and lists one record per CDR3 protein. Here the sample spans under 950,000 distinct CDR3 sequences, under 20% being singletons. The antigens of these receptors remain unknown. The specimen sequenced was blood, either unsorted or a sorted T cell fraction (not recorded which). Receptors originate from a male donor with ankylosing spondylitis.

This clonotype was counted at least ten times. This chain connects TRBV29-1 to TRBJ2-7; 7 bases agree with TRBD2. This CDR3 contains 14 residues. Per the germline V gene, CDR1 is SQVTM and CDR2 is ANQGSEA. V was pared by 2 bases and J by 2 bases, with 6 bases of the junction left unmatched. CDR3 in DNA: TGCAGCGTTGAACGGGACTACTACCCCTACGAGCAGTACTTC. Its translation: CSVERDYYPYEQYF.

The chain carries TRBV7-9 and TRBJ2-3; D assignment may be TRBD1 or TRBD2 (5 bases each). Germline V gene lookup returns CDR1 SEHNR and CDR2 FQNEAQ (reference sequence). The CDR3 runs to 16 residues. Trimming removed 1 base at V and 2 bases at J, with 13 bases between. The CDR3 region has the DNA TGTGCCAGCAGCTTAGGGGACGGTGAAATCACAGATACGCAGTATTTT. This codes for CASSLGDGEITDTQYF.

The J gene is TRBJ2-7, the V gene TRBV27, with D perhaps being TRBD1 or TRBD2 (7 bases each). This CDR3 has 16 amino acids. The germline CDR1 and CDR2 sequences are MNHEY and SMNVEV (reference sequence). Deletions cut 5 bases from V and 2 bases from J, with 19 bases between. The CDR3 sequence is CASSATRGGFTYEQYF. CDR3 bases: TGTGCCAGCAGTGCCACCAGGGGGGGTTTTACCTACGAGCAGTACTTC.

This clonotype was detected only a few times. This chain connects TRBV9 to TRBJ2-7, with D unclear. In germline, CDR1 is SGDLS, CDR2 YYNGEE. The length of the CDR3 is 14 residues. V lost 7 bases and J lost 0, with 14 bases in between. In nucleotides, the CDR3 is TGTGCCAGCGGTGTAGGCCAATCCTCCTACGAGCAGTACTTC. Translating gives CASGVGQSSYEQYF.

The chain carries TRBV12-3 or TRBV12-4 and TRBJ2-4; 7 bases map to TRBD2. J was trimmed by 5 bases and V by 5 bases; bases with no gene match: 9. The CDR3 loop spans 15 amino acids. CDR3 sequence reads: CASSHRTSLQNIQYF. CDR3 bases: TGTGCCAGCAGTCACCGGACTAGTTTGCAAAACATTCAGTACTTC.

This clonotype came up a few times. The gene calls are TRBV13 and TRBJ2-2; TRBD2 is a possible D gene (6 bases). Germline lookup yields CDR1 PRHDT and CDR2 FYEKMQ (reference sequence). This CDR3 has 14 amino acids. Trimming left V 3 bases short and J 6 bases short, with 11 bases between. The CDR3 bases are TGTGCCAGCAGCTTTGGCGGGGAGGCCGGGGAGCTGTTTTTT. Residues: CASSFGGEAGELFF.

This clonotype appeared a few times. V usage is TRBV5-1 and J usage is TRBJ1-4, with a tentative D call TRBD1 (6 bases). The germline V gene has CDR1 SGHRS and CDR2 YFSETQ. The CDR3 extends over 16 amino acids. Trimming removed 5 bases at V and 8 bases at J, with 22 bases between. CDR3 amino acids: CASRIGQSGLREKLFF. In nucleotides, the CDR3 is TGCGCCAGCAGGATTGGACAGTCGGGGCTGAGGGAAAAACTGTTTTTT.

The CDR3: CSARGRDGTQYF. CDR3 nucleotides: TGCAGTGCTAGAGGTCGGGATGGTACGCAGTATTTT. The V gene is TRBV20-1, the J gene TRBJ2-3; TRBD2 is a possible D gene (5 bases). V dropped 1 base and J dropped 8 bases, with 10 bases sitting between them. Per the germline V gene, CDR1 is DFQATT and CDR2 is SNEGSKA (reference sequence). The CDR3 is made up of 12 amino acids.

The table lists this clonotype with a few counts. V and J are TRBV5-1 and TRBJ2-5; D not resolved. Trimming stripped 0 bases from V and 1 base from J, with 4 bases between. CDR3 length: 13 amino acids. Germline V gene data show CDR1 as SGHRS and CDR2 as YFSETQ. Here the CDR3 reads CASSLDFQETQYF. CDR3 coding DNA: TGCGCCAGCAGCTTGGACTTCCAAGAGACCCAGTACTTC.

This clonotype was counted a few times. The chain joins TRBV6-1 to TRBJ2-5, with D perhaps assigned TRBD1 or TRBD2 (5 bases each). Germline CDR1 MNHNS, CDR2 SASEGT. V was cut by 4 bases and J by 5 bases, with 11 bases left in between. This CDR3 contains 13 residues. CDR3 sequence (DNA): TGTGCCAGCAGTGTGAGGGGCGCGGAGACCCAGTACTTC. As protein: CASSVRGAETQYF.

In this sample, this clonotype turned up many times. The chain combines TRBV29-1 with TRBJ2-2, with 7 bases fitting TRBD1. J gave up 0 bases and V 4 bases, and 2 bases lay outside the gene matches. Germline V gene data show CDR1 as SQVTM and CDR2 as ANQGSEA. The CDR3 is 14 amino acids. CDR3 protein: CSVGDRANTGELFF. Here the CDR3 DNA reads TGCAGCGTTGGGGACAGAGCGAACACCGGGGAGCTGTTTTTT.

In this sample, this clonotype turned up a few times. CDR3 DNA: TGCAGCGTTGTACAGGGGCCGAACACTGAAGCTTTCTTT. Translation gives CSVVQGPNTEAFF. This chain joins TRBV29-1 and TRBJ1-1, with 7 bases aligning to TRBD1. Germline lookup yields CDR1 SQVTM and CDR2 ANQGSEA. V lost 4 bases to trimming and J lost 1 base; unmatched junction nucleotides: 3. The CDR3 runs 13 residues.

This clonotype appeared many times. This chain connects TRBV5-1 to TRBJ2-3; TRBD2 matches 9 bases. The J segment lost 1 base and the V segment lost 0 bases, leaving 6 bases of the junction unmatched. CDR1 is SGHRS and CDR2 is YFSETQ in the germline V gene. The CDR3 is 17 residues long. The CDR3, as DNA: TGCGCCAGCAGCTTGGCGTCGGGCGGGGGGGGCACAGATACGCAGTATTTT. The encoded protein is CASSLASGGGGTDTQYF.

This CDR3 is CSARDVVAGGKGAGELFF. The CDR3 coding sequence is TGCAGTGCTAGAGATGTGGTAGCGGGAGGGAAAGGGGCCGGGGAGCTGTTTTTT. The rearrangement uses TRBV20-1 and TRBJ2-2; TRBD2 agrees at 11 bases. The J segment lost 6 bases and the V segment lost 0 bases, leaving 12 bases of the junction unmatched. CDR1 and CDR2 (germline): DFQATT, SNEGSKA (reference sequence). This CDR3 has 18 amino acids.

This clonotype was recorded a few times. This chain links TRBV12-3 or TRBV12-4 with TRBJ1-5; 8 bases are shared with TRBD1. Germline trimming cut 6 bases from V and 16 bases from J; bases unmatched to any gene: 8. The CDR3 consists of 11 residues. CDR3 coding DNA: TGTGCCAGCAGCCTAGGACAGGGCCAACATTTT. Amino acid sequence: CASSLGQGQHF.

This clonotype has just a few counts. The V call is TRBV29-1, the J call TRBJ2-7; TRBD1 agrees at 10 bases. There are 15 residues in the CDR3. Germline V gene data show CDR1 as SQVTM and CDR2 as ANQGSEA. V lost 3 bases, J lost 2 bases, and 7 bases stayed unmatched. This chain's CDR3 is CSVDRGQGRAYEQYF. DNA for the CDR3: TGCAGCGTTGATCGGGGACAGGGGAGGGCCTACGAGCAGTACTTC.

This chain uses TRBV20-1 with TRBJ2-5; 9 bases match TRBD2. The CDR3 sequence is 18 residues long. Germline CDR1 and CDR2: DFQATT and SNEGSKA (reference sequence). After removal of 6 bases from V and 0 bases from J, the junction contained 17 bases not matched to a gene. This CDR3 is CSAYTDSPLAGYQETQYF. The CDR3 DNA reads TGCAGTGCCTATACGGACAGCCCGCTAGCGGGGTACCAAGAGACCCAGTACTTC.